This T cell receptor beta chain was sequenced for a study of PD-L1 blockade in urothelial cancer. Overall study: Of about 29 patients, twenty-five were males with bladder-origin urothelial cancer. Study outcomes and limitations: A below-median TCR clonality in blood before treatment predicted better survival.

Points on this clone: The antigen remains undetermined.

Time point given: pretreatment peripheral blood. Each patient contributed between 1 and 8 total time points of blood mononuclear cells, pretreatment and during treatment. Trimming removed 0 bases from V and 5 bases from J; junction bases left unmatched: 5. The CDR3 length is 15 residues. CDR1 is SGHRS, CDR2 YFSETQ, per germline. Every PCR was spiked with synthetic TCR analog templates. Profiling relied on immunoSEQ multiplex PCR, and the TCRdb table lists in-frame clones only, not all of them. This table holds about 86,000 clones, more than 70% found once. J is TRBJ2-1 and V is TRBV5-1; the match to TRBD1 covers 7 bases. Sequencing was performed on PBMCs, taken around atezolizumab (anti-PD-L1) treatment. The clonotype originates from a man aged 60-69 years with urothelial cancer. CDR3 protein: CASSLVGQTNNEQFF. As DNA, the CDR3 is TGCGCCAGCAGCTTGGTGGGACAGACAAACAATGAGCAGTTCTTC.